The next 30 T cell receptor beta chains were all read from a single sample in a study of shared clonotypes between healthy human individuals (dated by TCRdb to about 2020). The protocol used for the library was the immunoSEQ multiplex PCR assay. In its TCRdb copy, this immuneACCESS table keeps in-frame sequences only and misses some clones. Where compared with another copy, unresolved V genes explain less than half of these, and the others have no known cause. This sample lists about 690,000 clones; 80% to 95% were detected once. In total, the top ten clones hold about 33% of the sample. The sample was memory CD8+ T cells from PBMCs. Per the publication, the cell subset or site label means: CD45RO+ cells pooled with CCR7-negative TemRA cells. The receptor set was obtained from a man between 18 and 35 years old in good health. Some clones in this sample may be carry-over from other donors' samples.

This chain uses TRBV28 with TRBJ2-3; the match to TRBD1 covers 9 bases. The V gene's germline CDR1 is MDHEN and CDR2 SYDVKM. Trimming removed 6 bases from V and 1 base from J; junction bases left unmatched: 14. The length of the CDR3 is 18 residues. The CDR3 bases are TGTGCCAGCAGCCCCCCGCGAAACAGGGGGCTAGGCACAGATACGCAGTATTTT. Translation: CASSPPRNRGLGTDTQYF.

This sequence joins TRBV27 and TRBJ2-3; D uncertain. The CDR3 extends over 12 amino acids. Trimming removed 2 bases at V and 4 bases at J, with 4 bases between. Germline V gene lookup returns CDR1 MNHEY and CDR2 SMNVEV (reference sequence). As DNA, the CDR3 is TGTGCCAGCAGTTTACAGGCAGATACGCAGTATTTT. Translating gives CASSLQADTQYF.

This chain connects TRBV14 to TRBJ2-5; D uncertain. Germline V lookup: CDR1 SGHDN, CDR2 FVKESK. The germline V and J ends were trimmed by 1 base and 3 bases, with 6 bases remaining between them. The CDR3 loop spans 13 amino acids. CDR3 nucleotide sequence: TGTGCCAGCAGCCAAGCTAGTAAAGAGACCCAGTACTTC. It yields the protein CASSQASKETQYF.

V is TRBV7-9 and J is TRBJ2-1, with no clear D. Germline CDR1 and CDR2: SEHNR and FQNEAQ (reference sequence). With 5 bases removed from V and 8 bases from J, the gap between germline ends came to 16 bases. CDR3 size: 14 residues. The CDR3, as DNA: TGTGCCAGCAGCCCGGATGGATCCTTCGATGAGCAGTTCTTC. Translation: CASSPDGSFDEQFF.

The gene calls are TRBV28 and TRBJ1-2; D remains unclear. The CDR3 is 15 residues long. CDR1 and CDR2 (germline): MDHEN, SYDVKM. Trimming cost V 1 base and J 5 bases, with 14 bases left between them. The CDR3: CASSLFPPGRYGYTF. Here the CDR3 DNA reads TGTGCCAGCAGTTTATTTCCCCCCGGGAGGTATGGCTACACCTTC.

The rearrangement links TRBV9 to TRBJ2-1, with 10 bases fitting TRBD2. The V gene end was trimmed by 1 base and the J gene end by 8 bases; junction bases not matched to a gene: 6. CDR3 length: 15 residues. CDR1 and CDR2 (germline): SGDLS, YYNGEE. The CDR3, as DNA: TGTGCCAGCAGCGTACTAAGCGGGAGGGGGGATGAGCAGTTCTTC. Translated, it gives CASSVLSGRGDEQFF.

With regard to this clone: This is likely an artifact of a read error, given a far larger clone one base away. This chain connects TRBV7-6 to TRBJ2-7; tentative D call: TRBD1 (6 bases). Per the germline V gene, CDR1 is SGHVS and CDR2 is FNYEAQ. The CDR3 is 14 amino acids. V shed 5 bases and J shed 3 bases, with 14 bases lying between them. The CDR3 is CASSDGGRIYEQYF. The CDR3 DNA reads TGTGCCAGCAGCGATGGGGGCAGAATCTACGAGCAGTACTTC. Full variable domain (missing parts from reference TRBV7-6 and TRBJ2-7): GAGVSQSPRYKVTKRGQDVALRCDPISGHVSLYWYRQALGQGPEFLTYFNYEAQQDKSGLPNDRFSAERPEGSISTLTIQRTEQRDSAMYRCASSDGGRIYEQYFGPGTRLTVT.

The chain carries TRBV29-1 and TRBJ2-7; the D call may be TRBD1 or TRBD2 (5 bases each). The CDR3 has 12 amino acids. With 5 bases removed from V and 3 bases from J, the gap between germline ends came to 11 bases. In germline, CDR1 is SQVTM, CDR2 ANQGSEA. CDR3 coding DNA: TGCAGCGTTCAGGGACCTTTCTACGAGCAGTACTTC. Amino acid sequence: CSVQGPFYEQYF.

The chain has TRBV7-2 and TRBJ2-1; D possibly corresponds to TRBD2 (6 bases). The CDR3 is made up of 15 amino acids. Trimming took off 5 bases at V and 6 bases at J, with 17 bases between the two ends. Germline CDR1 is SGHTA and CDR2 is FQGNSA. The CDR3: CASSKGLYGANEQFF. For the CDR3, the DNA is TGTGCCAGCAGCAAGGGACTTTATGGCGCCAATGAGCAGTTCTTC.

CDR3 region: CASQQGYEQYF. CDR3 sequence (DNA): TGTGCCAGCCAACAGGGGTACGAGCAGTACTTC. This sequence joins TRBV28 and TRBJ2-7, with 7 positions matching TRBD1. V trimming: 8 bases; J trimming: 4 bases; junction bases outside the gene matches: 2. The CDR3 has 11 amino acids. CDR1 is MDHEN, CDR2 SYDVKM, per germline. The complete variable domain, with remaining parts taken from reference TRBV28 and TRBJ2-7, reads DVKVTQSSRYLVKRTGEKVFLECVQDMDHENMFWYRQDPGLGLRLIYFSYDVKMKEKGDIPEGYSVSREKKERFSLILESASTNQTSMYLCASQQGYEQYFGPGTRLTVT.

In its sample, this clone was seen once. The chain couples TRBV6-5 to TRBJ2-1; 7 positions agree with TRBD1. Germline CDR1 is MNHEY and CDR2 is SVGAGI. This CDR3 comprises 15 residues. Trimming at V came to 6 bases and at J to 4 bases, leaving 9 bases not matched to a gene. The DNA of the CDR3 is TGTGCCAGCAGCCCCGGGACAGCTTTATACAATGAGCAGTTCTTC. This sequence encodes CASSPGTALYNEQFF.

V is TRBV14 and J is TRBJ2-1, with D perhaps TRBD2 (5 bases). The CDR3 totals 16 residues. Per germline, CDR1 SGHDN and CDR2 FVKESK. V dropped 4 bases and J dropped 1 base, with 14 bases sitting between them. As DNA, the CDR3 is TGTGCCAGCAGCCGAGGCCGGGATTGGTCCTACAATGAGCAGTTCTTC. Amino acid sequence: CASSRGRDWSYNEQFF.

This chain links TRBV19 with TRBJ1-1; D uncertain. The ends were cut back, 7 bases at V and 5 bases at J, with 8 bases in the middle. Germline loops: CDR1 LNHDA, CDR2 SQIVND (reference sequence). This CDR3 is built from 11 residues. The DNA of the CDR3 is TGTGCCAGTATATGGCGGACTGAAGCTTTCTTT. This translates into CASIWRTEAFF.

The chain carries TRBV28 and TRBJ2-1; 15 bases match TRBD2. V lost 8 bases to trimming and J lost 10 bases; unmatched junction nucleotides: 3. CDR3 length: 13 residues. CDR1 is MDHEN, CDR2 SYDVKM, per germline. The CDR3 region has the DNA TGTGCCAGCTTAGGGACTAGCGGGAGGGAGCAGTTCTTC. Its translation is CASLGTSGREQFF.

The chain combines TRBV6-4 with TRBJ2-7, with 12 bases lining up with TRBD1. This CDR3 region has 16 residues. CDR1 and CDR2 from the germline V gene are MRHNA and SNTAGT. V was pared by 0 bases and J by 7 bases, with 7 bases of the junction left unmatched. Here the CDR3 reads CASSDSPGQGAREQYF. DNA of the CDR3: TGTGCCAGCAGTGACTCCCCGGGACAGGGGGCACGGGAGCAGTACTTC.

Regarding this clone: Other DNA sequences in the same sample also yield this CDR3. The chain is built from TRBV7-9 and TRBJ2-7; D remains unclear. V was clipped by 1 base and J by 3 bases, with 7 bases between them. Germline CDR1 is SEHNR and CDR2 is FQNEAQ (reference sequence). The CDR3 runs to 13 residues. CDR3 sequence reads: CASSLGPIYEQYF. In DNA, the CDR3 is TGTGCCAGCAGCTTAGGCCCGATCTACGAGCAGTACTTC.

This chain uses TRBV11-1 with TRBJ2-1; the match to TRBD1 covers 7 bases. The germline CDR1 and CDR2 sequences are SGHAT and FQDESV (reference sequence). V shed 5 bases and J 0 bases; nucleotides not matched to a gene: 4. The CDR3 is 15 residues long. CDR3 in amino acids: CASSGTDSSYNEQFF. The CDR3 nucleotides are TGTGCCAGCAGCGGGACAGACAGCTCCTACAATGAGCAGTTCTTC.

CDR3 residues: CASRFCLCLAGPLIPLEQYF. DNA of the CDR3: TGCGCCAGCAGATTTTGTCTTTGCCTAGCGGGTCCTCTTATCCCCCTCGAGCAGTACTTC. V is TRBV10-2 and J is TRBJ2-7, with TRBD2 matching 8 bases. V was clipped by 6 bases and J by 6 bases; unmatched bases: 28. The CDR3 length is 20 residues. Germline V CDR1 and CDR2: WSHSY, SAAADI.

This chain links TRBV11-2 with TRBJ2-7, with D possibly being TRBD1 or TRBD2 (6 bases each). Trimming shortened V by 5 bases and J by 7 bases, and 15 bases separated the two germline ends. Germline V gives CDR1 SGHAT, CDR2 FQNNGV. This CDR3 has 13 amino acids. The CDR3 coding sequence is TGTGCCAGCAGCCCAAGAGGGGGGCGGGAGCAGTACTTC. Encoded protein: CASSPRGGREQYF. Combining the CDR3 with reference TRBV11-2 and TRBJ2-7 gives the whole variable domain EAGVAQSPRYKIIEKRQSVAFWCNPISGHATLYWYQQILGQGPKLLIQFQNNGVVDDSQLPKDRFSAERLKGVDSTLKIQPAKLEDSAVYLCASSPRGGREQYFGPGTRLTVT.

This clone appeared a single time. V usage is TRBV11-2 and J usage is TRBJ1-3, with D unresolved. CDR3 length: 16 residues. Germline values: CDR1 SGHAT, CDR2 FQNNGV. Trimming pared 2 bases from V and 0 bases from J, leaving 11 bases between. CDR3 loop: CASSLSPPSSGNTIYF. The CDR3 coding sequence is TGTGCCAGCAGCTTATCTCCACCCTCCTCTGGAAACACCATATATTTT.

The gene calls are TRBV4-2 and TRBJ2-7; 10 nucleotides match TRBD2. The CDR3 runs 15 residues. Germline CDR1 reads LGHNA; CDR2 reads YNFKEQ. The V and J ends lost 4 bases and 4 bases, in that order; junction bases with no gene match: 7. CDR3 amino acids: CASSPLTSGQYEQYF. The CDR3 DNA follows: TGTGCCAGCAGCCCCCTGACTAGCGGGCAATACGAGCAGTACTTC.

The chain is built from TRBV5-1 and TRBJ1-3; 9 bases align to TRBD1. The germline CDR1 and CDR2 sequences are SGHRS and YFSETQ. V gave up 1 base and J gave up 7 bases; unmatched junction bases: 9. This CDR3 is built from 16 residues. The CDR3 DNA follows: TGCGCCAGCAGCTTGACCGGACAGGGGACGAGGAACACCATATATTTT. It specifies CASSLTGQGTRNTIYF.

The chain combines TRBV5-1 with TRBJ2-2; D ambiguous. Looked up from germline, CDR1 is SGHRS and CDR2 is YFSETQ. Trimming removed 4 bases at V and 9 bases at J, with 10 bases between. The CDR3 contains 12 residues. The CDR3 DNA sequence: TGCGCCAGCAGCGAATGGACCCGGGAGCTGTTTTTT. It yields the protein CASSEWTRELFF. Combining the CDR3 with reference TRBV5-1 and TRBJ2-2 gives the whole variable domain KAGVTQTPRYLIKTRGQQVTLSCSPISGHRSVSWYQQTPGQGLQFLFEYFSETQRNKGNFPGRFSGRQFSNSRSEMNVSTLELGDSALYLCASSEWTRELFFGEGSRLTVL.

The CDR3 protein is CASVTDGPDGYTF. The DNA of the CDR3 is TGTGCCAGCGTCACCGACGGGCCCGATGGCTACACCTTC. V gene TRBV18 combines with J gene TRBJ1-2; D not certain. The germline V gene encodes CDR1 KGHSH and CDR2 LQKENI. The CDR3 consists of 13 residues. V gave up 8 bases and J gave up 6 bases, with 16 bases separating them.

This chain links TRBV5-1 with TRBJ2-1; 8 nucleotides align to TRBD2. With V trimmed by 5 bases and J by 6 bases, 10 bases remained unmatched. From germline, CDR1 is SGHRS and CDR2 YFSETQ. CDR3 size: 15 residues. In nucleotides, the CDR3 is TGCGCCAGCAGTTTAGCGGGATTTGCTATCAATGAGCAGTTCTTC. This translates into CASSLAGFAINEQFF.

The chain joins TRBV7-9 to TRBJ2-1; 8 positions match TRBD2. Germline V gives CDR1 SEHNR, CDR2 FQNEAQ (reference sequence). J was trimmed by 7 bases and V by 6 bases; bases with no gene match: 5. The CDR3 loop spans 13 amino acids. CDR3 region: CASSREGRNEQFF. The DNA of the CDR3 is TGTGCCAGCAGTCGGGAGGGCAGGAATGAGCAGTTCTTC.

The rearrangement links TRBV28 to TRBJ2-1; D is perhaps TRBD2 (5 bases). This CDR3 region has 16 residues. V shed 2 bases and J shed 0 bases, with 11 bases lying between them. Germline CDR1 and CDR2: MDHEN and SYDVKM. The CDR3 reads CASSLVRGNSYNEQFF. CDR3 DNA: TGTGCCAGCAGTTTAGTGCGAGGGAACTCCTACAATGAGCAGTTCTTC.

The CDR3 DNA is TGTGCCAGCAGCTTAGGGCGGGATGTGGGCGAGCAGTACTTC. It translates to CASSLGRDVGEQYF. The chain recombines TRBV5-4 with TRBJ2-7; D might be TRBD2 (6 bases). This CDR3 comprises 14 residues. V lost 2 bases, J lost 6 bases, and 15 bases lay in between. Germline CDR1 and CDR2: SGHNT and YYREEE (reference sequence).

This chain uses TRBV27 with TRBJ2-1, with 9 bases lining up with TRBD1. CDR3 length equals 17 residues. V lost 6 bases, J lost 8 bases, and 17 bases stayed unmatched. Germline V gene lookup returns CDR1 MNHEY and CDR2 SMNVEV (reference sequence). This chain's CDR3 is CASSPIQGQGSFHEQFF. DNA for the CDR3: TGTGCCAGCAGCCCTATCCAGGGACAGGGTAGTTTTCATGAGCAGTTCTTC.

The chain's CDR3 is CASTILGDRGNTIYF. The CDR3 DNA sequence: TGTGCCAGTACCATCCTGGGGGACCGGGGAAACACCATATATTTT. The V call is TRBV19, the J call TRBJ1-3, with a weak D call TRBD1 (5 bases). Germline assignment: CDR1 LNHDA and CDR2 SQIVND (reference sequence). The V and J ends lost 7 bases and 4 bases respectively, with 17 bases between them. CDR3 length equals 15 residues.